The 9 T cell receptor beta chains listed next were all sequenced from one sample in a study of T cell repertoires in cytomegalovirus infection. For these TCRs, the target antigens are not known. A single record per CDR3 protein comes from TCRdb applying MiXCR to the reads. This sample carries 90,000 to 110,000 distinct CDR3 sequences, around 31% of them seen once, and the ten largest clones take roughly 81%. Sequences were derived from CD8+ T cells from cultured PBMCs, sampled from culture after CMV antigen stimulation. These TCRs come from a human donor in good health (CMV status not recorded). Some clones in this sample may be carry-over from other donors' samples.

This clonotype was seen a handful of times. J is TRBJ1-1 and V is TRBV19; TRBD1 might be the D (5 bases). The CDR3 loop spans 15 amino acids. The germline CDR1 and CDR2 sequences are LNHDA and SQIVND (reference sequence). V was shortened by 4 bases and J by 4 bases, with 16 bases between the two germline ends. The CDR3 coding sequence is TGTGCCAGTAGTAACCCTGCCGCGGGGGGCACTGAAGCTTTCTTT. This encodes CASSNPAAGGTEAFF.

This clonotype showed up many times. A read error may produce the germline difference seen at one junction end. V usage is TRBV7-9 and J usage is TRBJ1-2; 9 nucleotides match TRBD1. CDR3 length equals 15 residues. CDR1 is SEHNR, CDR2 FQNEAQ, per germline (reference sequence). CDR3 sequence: CASSIAGQGNYGYTF. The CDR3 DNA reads TGTGCCAGCAGCATAGCGGGACAGGGCAACTATGGCTACACCTTC. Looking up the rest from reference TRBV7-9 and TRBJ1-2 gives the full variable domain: DTGVSQNPRHKITKRGQNVTFRCDPISEHNRLYWYRQTLGQGPEFLTYFQNEAQLEKSRLLSDRFSAERPKGSFSTLEIQRTEQGDSAMYLCASSIAGQGNYGYTFGSGTRLTVV.

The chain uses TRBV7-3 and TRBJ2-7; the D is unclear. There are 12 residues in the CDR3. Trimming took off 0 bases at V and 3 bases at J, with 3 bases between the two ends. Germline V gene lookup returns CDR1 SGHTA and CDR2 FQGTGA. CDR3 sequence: CASSLTDYEQYF. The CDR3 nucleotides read TGTGCCAGCAGCTTAACAGACTACGAGCAGTACTTC.

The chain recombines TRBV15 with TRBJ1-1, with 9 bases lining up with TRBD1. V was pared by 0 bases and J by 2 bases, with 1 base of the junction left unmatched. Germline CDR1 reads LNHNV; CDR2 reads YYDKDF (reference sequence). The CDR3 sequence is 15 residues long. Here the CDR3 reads CATSREQGANTEAFF. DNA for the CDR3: TGTGCCACCAGCAGAGAACAGGGGGCTAACACTGAAGCTTTCTTT.

The CDR3 region has the DNA TGTGCCAGCAGCTGGGGACTAGATGGGACGCAGTTCTTC. It is translated as CASSWGLDGTQFF. The V gene is TRBV5-6, the J gene TRBJ2-1; 8 bases line up with TRBD2. The V and J ends lost 3 bases and 12 bases, in that order; junction bases with no gene match: 8. The V gene's germline CDR1 is SGHDT and CDR2 YYEEEE. The CDR3 sequence is 13 residues long.

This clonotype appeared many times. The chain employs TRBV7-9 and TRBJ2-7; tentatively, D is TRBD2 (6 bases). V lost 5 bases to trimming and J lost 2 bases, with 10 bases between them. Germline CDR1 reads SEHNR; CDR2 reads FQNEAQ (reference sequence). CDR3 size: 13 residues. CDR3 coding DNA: TGTGCCAGCAGCGCCGGGACTCCCTACGAGCAGTACTTC. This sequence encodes CASSAGTPYEQYF.

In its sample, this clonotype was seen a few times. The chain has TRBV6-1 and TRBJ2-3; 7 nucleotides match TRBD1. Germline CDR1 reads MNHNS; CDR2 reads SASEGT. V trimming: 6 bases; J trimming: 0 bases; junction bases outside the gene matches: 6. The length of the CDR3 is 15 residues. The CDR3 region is CASRGTAGSTDTQYF. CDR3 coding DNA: TGTGCCAGCAGGGGGACAGCCGGAAGCACAGATACGCAGTATTTT.

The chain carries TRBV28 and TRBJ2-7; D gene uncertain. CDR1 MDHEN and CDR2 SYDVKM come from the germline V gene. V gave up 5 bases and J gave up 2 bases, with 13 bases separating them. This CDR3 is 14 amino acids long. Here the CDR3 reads CASSPRLTPYEQYF. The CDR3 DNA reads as TGTGCCAGCAGTCCCAGACTTACACCCTACGAGCAGTACTTC.

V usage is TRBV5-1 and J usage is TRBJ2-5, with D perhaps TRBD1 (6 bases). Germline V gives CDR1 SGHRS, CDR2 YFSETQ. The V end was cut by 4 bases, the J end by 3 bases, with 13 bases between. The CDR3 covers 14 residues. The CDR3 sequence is CASSLGTNEETQYF. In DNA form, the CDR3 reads TGCGCCAGCAGCCTTGGGACAAACGAAGAGACCCAGTACTTC.